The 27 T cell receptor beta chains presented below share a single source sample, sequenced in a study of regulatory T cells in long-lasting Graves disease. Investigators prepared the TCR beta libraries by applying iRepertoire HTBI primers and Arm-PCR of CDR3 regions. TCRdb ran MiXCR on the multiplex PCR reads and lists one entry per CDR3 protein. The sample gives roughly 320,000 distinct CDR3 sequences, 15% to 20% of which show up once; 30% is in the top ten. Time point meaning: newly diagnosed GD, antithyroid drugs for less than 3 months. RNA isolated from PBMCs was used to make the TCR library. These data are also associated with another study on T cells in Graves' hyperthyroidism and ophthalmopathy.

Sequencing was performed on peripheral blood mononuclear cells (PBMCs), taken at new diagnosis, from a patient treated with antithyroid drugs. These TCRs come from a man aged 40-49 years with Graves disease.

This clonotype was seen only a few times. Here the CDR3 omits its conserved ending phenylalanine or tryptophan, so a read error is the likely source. Written as DNA, the CDR3 is TGTGCCAGCTCACTATCGACAGGAAACACAGATACGCAGTATCTC. It yields the protein CASSLSTGNTDTQYL. The rearrangement links TRBV18 to TRBJ2-3, with D possibly being TRBD1 (6 bases). The CDR3 runs to 15 residues. Trimming removed 4 bases from V and 2 bases from J, with 13 bases in between. From germline, CDR1 is KGHSH and CDR2 LQKENI.

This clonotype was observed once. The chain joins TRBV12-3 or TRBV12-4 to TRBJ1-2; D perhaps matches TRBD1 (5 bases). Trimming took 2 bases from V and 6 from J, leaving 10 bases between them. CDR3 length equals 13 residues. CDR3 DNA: TGTGCCAGCAGTTTACCAGGGTACCATGGCTACACCTTC. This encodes CASSLPGYHGYTF.

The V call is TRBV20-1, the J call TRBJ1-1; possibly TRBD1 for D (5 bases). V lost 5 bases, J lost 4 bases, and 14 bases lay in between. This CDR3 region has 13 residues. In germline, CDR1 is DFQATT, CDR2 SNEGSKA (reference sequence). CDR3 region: CSAAGTLGTEAFF. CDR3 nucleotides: TGCAGTGCTGCCGGGACCCTCGGCACTGAAGCTTTCTTT.

In nucleotides, the CDR3 is TGTGCCAGCAGTTATTTTCCGGGTTATAATTCACCCCTCCACTTT. Its protein is CASSYFPGYNSPLHF. The rearrangement links TRBV6-9 to TRBJ1-6; D not certain. This CDR3 region has 15 residues. V lost 1 base, J lost 4 bases, and 8 bases lay in between. In germline, CDR1 is MNHGY, CDR2 SVAAGI.

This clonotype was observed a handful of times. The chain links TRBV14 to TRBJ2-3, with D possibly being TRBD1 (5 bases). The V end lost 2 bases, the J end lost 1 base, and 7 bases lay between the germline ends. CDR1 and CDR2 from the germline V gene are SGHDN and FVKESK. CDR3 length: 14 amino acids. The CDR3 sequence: CASSQQQGTDTQYF. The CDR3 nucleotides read TGTGCCAGCAGCCAACAACAGGGCACAGATACGCAGTATTTT.

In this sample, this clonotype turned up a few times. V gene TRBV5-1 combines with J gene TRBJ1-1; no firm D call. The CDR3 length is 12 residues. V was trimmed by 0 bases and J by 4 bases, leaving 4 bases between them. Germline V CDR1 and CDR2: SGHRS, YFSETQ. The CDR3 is CASSLGPTEAFF. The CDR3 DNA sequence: TGCGCCAGCAGCTTGGGGCCCACTGAAGCTTTCTTT.

The CDR3 coding sequence is TGCGCCAGCAGCTTGGAAGGGGGCCCCTACAATGAGCAGTTCTTC. Its protein product is CASSLEGGPYNEQFF. The chain is built from TRBV5-1 and TRBJ2-1, with 7 bases lining up with TRBD1. V gave up 0 bases and J gave up 2 bases; unmatched junction bases: 2. The CDR3 contains 15 residues. Germline-derived CDR1 and CDR2 are SGHRS and YFSETQ.

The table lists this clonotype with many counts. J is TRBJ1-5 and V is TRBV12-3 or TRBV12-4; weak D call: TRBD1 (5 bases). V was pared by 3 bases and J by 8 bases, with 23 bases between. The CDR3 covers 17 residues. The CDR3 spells CASSFLTFGDAIEPQHF. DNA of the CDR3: TGTGCCAGCAGTTTTCTCACTTTCGGGGACGCAATAGAGCCCCAGCATTTT.

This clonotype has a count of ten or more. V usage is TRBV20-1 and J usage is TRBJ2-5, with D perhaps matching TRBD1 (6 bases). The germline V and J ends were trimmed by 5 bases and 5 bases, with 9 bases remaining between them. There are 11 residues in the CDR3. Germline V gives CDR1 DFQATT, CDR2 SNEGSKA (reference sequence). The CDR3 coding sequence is TGCAGTGCTTGGACAGTCGAGACCCAGTACTTC. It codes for CSAWTVETQYF.

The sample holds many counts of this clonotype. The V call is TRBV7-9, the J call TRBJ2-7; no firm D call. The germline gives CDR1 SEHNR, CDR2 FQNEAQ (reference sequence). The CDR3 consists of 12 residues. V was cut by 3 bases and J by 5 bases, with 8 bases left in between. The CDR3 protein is CASSFYTDEQYF. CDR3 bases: TGTGCCAGCAGCTTTTACACCGACGAGCAGTACTTC.

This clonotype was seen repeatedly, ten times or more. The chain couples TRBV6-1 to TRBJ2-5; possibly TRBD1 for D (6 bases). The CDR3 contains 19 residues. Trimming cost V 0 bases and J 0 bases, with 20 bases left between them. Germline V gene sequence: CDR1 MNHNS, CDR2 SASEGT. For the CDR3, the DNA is TGTGCCAGCAGTGAAGCGCCAAGAGGACAGATACTATACCAAGAGACCCAGTACTTC. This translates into CASSEAPRGQILYQETQYF.

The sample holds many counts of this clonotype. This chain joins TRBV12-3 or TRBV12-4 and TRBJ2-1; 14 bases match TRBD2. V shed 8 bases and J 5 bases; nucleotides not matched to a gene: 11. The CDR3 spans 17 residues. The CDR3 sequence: CASFVSGLAGANNEQFF. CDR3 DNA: TGTGCCAGCTTTGTCTCGGGACTAGCGGGGGCAAACAATGAGCAGTTCTTC.

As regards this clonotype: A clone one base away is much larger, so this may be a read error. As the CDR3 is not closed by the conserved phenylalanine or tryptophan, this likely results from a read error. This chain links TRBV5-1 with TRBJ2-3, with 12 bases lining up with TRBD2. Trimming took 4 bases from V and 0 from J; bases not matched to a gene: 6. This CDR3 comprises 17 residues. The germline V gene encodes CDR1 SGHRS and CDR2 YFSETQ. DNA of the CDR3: TGCGCCAGCAGCCCCCCACTAGCGGGGGGTAGCACAGATACGCAGTATTCT. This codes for CASSPPLAGGSTDTQYS.

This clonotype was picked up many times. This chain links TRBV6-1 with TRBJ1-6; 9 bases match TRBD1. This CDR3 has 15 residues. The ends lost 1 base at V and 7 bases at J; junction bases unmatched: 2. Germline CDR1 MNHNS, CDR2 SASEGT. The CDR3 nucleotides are TGTGCCAGCAGTGAAGGACAGGGGGACAATTCACCCCTCCACTTT. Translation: CASSEGQGDNSPLHF.

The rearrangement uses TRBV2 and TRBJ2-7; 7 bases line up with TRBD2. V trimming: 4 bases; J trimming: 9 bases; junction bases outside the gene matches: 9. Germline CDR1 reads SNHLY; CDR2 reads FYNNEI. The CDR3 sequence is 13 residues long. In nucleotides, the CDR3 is TGTGCCAGCAGTGGGGTGAGCGGGGTTGCGCAGTACTTC. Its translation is CASSGVSGVAQYF.

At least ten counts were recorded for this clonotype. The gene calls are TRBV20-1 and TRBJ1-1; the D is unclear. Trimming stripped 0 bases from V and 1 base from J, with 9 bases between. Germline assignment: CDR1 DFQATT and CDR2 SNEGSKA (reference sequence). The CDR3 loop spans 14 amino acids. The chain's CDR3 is CSARDNKANTEAFF. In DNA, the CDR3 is TGCAGTGCTAGAGATAACAAAGCGAACACTGAAGCTTTCTTT.

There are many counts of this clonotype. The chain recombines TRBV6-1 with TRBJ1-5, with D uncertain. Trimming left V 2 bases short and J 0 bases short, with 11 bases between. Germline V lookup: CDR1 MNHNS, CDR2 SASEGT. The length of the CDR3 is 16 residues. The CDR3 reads CASSELGGSSNQPQHF. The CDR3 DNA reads TGTGCCAGCAGTGAATTAGGTGGGAGTAGCAATCAGCCCCAGCATTTT.

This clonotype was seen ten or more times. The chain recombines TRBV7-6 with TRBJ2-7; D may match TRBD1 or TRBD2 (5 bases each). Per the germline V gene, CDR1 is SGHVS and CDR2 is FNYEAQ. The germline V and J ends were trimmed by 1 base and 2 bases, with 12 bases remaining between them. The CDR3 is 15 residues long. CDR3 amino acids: CASSLERGPAYEQYF. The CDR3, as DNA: TGTGCCAGCAGCTTAGAGAGGGGACCGGCCTACGAGCAGTACTTC.

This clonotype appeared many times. The CDR3 loop is CSASRQGMTYNEQFF. The CDR3 nucleotides are TGCAGTGCTAGCCGACAGGGGATGACATACAATGAGCAGTTCTTC. This rearrangement joins TRBV20-1 to TRBJ2-1; TRBD1 agrees at 8 bases. CDR3 size: 15 residues. CDR1 is DFQATT and CDR2 is SNEGSKA in the germline V gene (reference sequence). With 3 bases clipped from V and 4 bases from J, the junction kept 8 bases outside the gene matches.

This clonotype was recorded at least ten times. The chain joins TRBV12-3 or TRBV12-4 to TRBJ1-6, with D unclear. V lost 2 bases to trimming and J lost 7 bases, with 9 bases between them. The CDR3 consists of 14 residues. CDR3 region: CASSLRTQNSPLHF. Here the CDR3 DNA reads TGTGCCAGCAGTTTAAGAACACAAAATTCACCCCTCCACTTT.

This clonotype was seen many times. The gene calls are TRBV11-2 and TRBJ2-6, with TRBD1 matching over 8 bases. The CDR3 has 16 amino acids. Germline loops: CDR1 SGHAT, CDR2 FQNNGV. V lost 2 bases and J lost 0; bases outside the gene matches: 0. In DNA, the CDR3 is TGTGCCAGCAGCTTAACAGGGGGCTCTGGGGCCAACGTCCTGACTTTC. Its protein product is CASSLTGGSGANVLTF.

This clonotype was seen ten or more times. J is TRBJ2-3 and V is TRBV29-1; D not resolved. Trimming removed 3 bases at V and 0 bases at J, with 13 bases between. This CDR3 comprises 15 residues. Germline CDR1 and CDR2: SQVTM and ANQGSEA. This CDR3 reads CSVDDPDLSTDTQYF. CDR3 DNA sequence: TGCAGCGTTGACGACCCGGACCTTAGCACAGATACGCAGTATTTT.

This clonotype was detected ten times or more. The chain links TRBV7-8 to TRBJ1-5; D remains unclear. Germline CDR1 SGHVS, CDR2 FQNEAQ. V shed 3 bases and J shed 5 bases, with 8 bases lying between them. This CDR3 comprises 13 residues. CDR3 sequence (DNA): TGTGCCAGCAGCTTTACACTAGATCAGCCCCAGCATTTT. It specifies CASSFTLDQPQHF.

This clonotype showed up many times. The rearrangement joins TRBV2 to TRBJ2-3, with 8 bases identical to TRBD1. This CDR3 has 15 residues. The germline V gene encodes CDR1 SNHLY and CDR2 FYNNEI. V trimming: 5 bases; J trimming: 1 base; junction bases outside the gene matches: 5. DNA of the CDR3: TGTGCCAGCAGTCAGGGGGCCTCACGCACAGATACGCAGTATTTT. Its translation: CASSQGASRTDTQYF.

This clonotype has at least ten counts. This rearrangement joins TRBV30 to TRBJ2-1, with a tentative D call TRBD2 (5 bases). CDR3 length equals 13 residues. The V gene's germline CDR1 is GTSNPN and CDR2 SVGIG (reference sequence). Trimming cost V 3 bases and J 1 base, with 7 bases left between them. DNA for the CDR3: TGTGCCTGGAGCGGGGTATCCTACAATGAGCAGTTCTTC. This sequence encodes CAWSGVSYNEQFF.

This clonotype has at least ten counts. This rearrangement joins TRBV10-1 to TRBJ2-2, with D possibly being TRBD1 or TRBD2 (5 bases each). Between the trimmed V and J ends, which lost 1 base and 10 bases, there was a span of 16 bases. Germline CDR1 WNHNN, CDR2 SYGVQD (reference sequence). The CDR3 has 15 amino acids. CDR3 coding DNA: TGCGCCAGCAGTGAGTGGGGGTGGGAGTCGGAGGAGCTGTTTTTT. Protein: CASSEWGWESEELFF.

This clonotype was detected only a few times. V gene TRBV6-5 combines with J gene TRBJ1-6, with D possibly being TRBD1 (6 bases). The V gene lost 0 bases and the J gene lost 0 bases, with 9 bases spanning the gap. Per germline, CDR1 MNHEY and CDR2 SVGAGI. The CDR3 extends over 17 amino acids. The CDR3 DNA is TGTGCCAGCAGTTACTCGAGGGGGAGCTCCTATAATTCACCCCTCCACTTT. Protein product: CASSYSRGSSYNSPLHF.